The 30 T cell receptor beta chains presented below share a single source sample, sequenced in a study of monozygotic twins with inflammatory bowel disease. After re-calling the 5' RACE reads, TCRdb lists one entry per CDR3 protein, DNA absent. This table lists just over 300,000 distinct CDR3 sequences. Sequencing input: blood. Receptor source: a human donor with ulcerative colitis or Crohn's disease, or a healthy co-twin of an affected twin (not recorded which).

The chain uses TRBV7-3 and TRBJ1-1. Germline CDR1 and CDR2: SGHTA and FQGTGA. CDR3 length: 13 residues. CDR3 protein: CASSVQGKTEAFF.

The V gene is TRBV5-1, the J gene TRBJ2-2; TCRdb gives TRBD2 as the D gene, but with no DNA this cannot be confirmed. CDR1 and CDR2 (germline): SGHRS, YFSETQ. The CDR3 consists of 16 residues. This CDR3 is CASSPSGYAGTGELFF.

The chain uses TRBV18 and TRBJ2-7; the D call from TCRdb, TRBD1, cannot be confirmed without DNA. In germline, CDR1 is KGHSH, CDR2 LQKENI. CDR3 length: 17 residues. CDR3 sequence reads: CASSPPSGTGGLYEQYF.

The chain couples TRBV27 to TRBJ2-2; TCRdb's D gene call, TRBD1, goes unchecked for lack of DNA. The CDR3 is 14 residues long. Germline-derived CDR1 and CDR2 are MNHEY and SMNVEV (reference sequence). This chain's CDR3 is CASSSYRVSGELFF.

This chain links TRBV6-5 with TRBJ2-1. The CDR3 covers 13 residues. Germline V gives CDR1 MNHEY, CDR2 SVGAGI. This CDR3 is CASSPHLETEQFF.

The chain recombines TRBV5-6 with TRBJ2-3; TCRdb's D call, TRBD2, is unchecked because there is no DNA. Germline-derived CDR1 and CDR2 are SGHDT and YYEEEE. The CDR3 is 15 residues long. The CDR3 sequence: CASSKTSAYTDTQYF.

This chain connects TRBV10-3 to TRBJ1-5. The CDR3 is 14 amino acids. Germline V gene lookup returns CDR1 ENHRY and CDR2 SYGVKD. The CDR3 loop is CAISDSGFGQPQHF.

The rearrangement links TRBV7-2 to TRBJ2-7; there is no DNA to check the TCRdb D call of TRBD1. The germline CDR1 and CDR2 sequences are SGHTA and FQGNSA. CDR3 length: 14 amino acids. CDR3 in amino acids: CASSPYGGPYEQYF.

The chain links TRBV6-1 to TRBJ1-1; TCRdb's D call of TRBD1 is untestable without DNA. The length of the CDR3 is 13 residues. The germline gives CDR1 MNHNS, CDR2 SASEGT. The CDR3 here is CASRETGGTEAFF.

The chain employs TRBV3-1 and TRBJ2-7; TCRdb's assignment of TRBD2 cannot be checked, as there is no DNA. The CDR3 has 14 amino acids. Per germline, CDR1 LGHDT and CDR2 YNNKEL (reference sequence). CDR3 sequence: CASSQGTRRNEQYF.

V usage is TRBV28 and J usage is TRBJ2-7; TCRdb calls TRBD2, which cannot be checked without DNA. The CDR3 loop spans 15 amino acids. Germline lookup yields CDR1 MDHEN and CDR2 SYDVKM. The CDR3: CASSLGTSGIYEQYF.

The V and J genes are TRBV7-2 and TRBJ1-3. The germline CDR1 and CDR2 sequences are SGHTA and FQGNSA. The CDR3 totals 13 residues. The CDR3 protein is CASSLTNGNTIYF.

CDR3: CASSLSRTGGINYGYTF. The chain joins TRBV27 to TRBJ1-2; there is no DNA to check the TCRdb D call of TRBD1. This CDR3 comprises 17 residues. CDR1 is MNHEY, CDR2 SMNVEV, per germline (reference sequence).

The chain is built from TRBV12-3 or TRBV12-4 and TRBJ1-5. The CDR3 sequence is 15 residues long. The CDR3: CASSPTGDSNQPQHF.

This rearrangement joins TRBV27 to TRBJ2-1; TCRdb's D gene call, TRBD1, goes unchecked for lack of DNA. This CDR3 spans 17 amino acids. The germline V gene encodes CDR1 MNHEY and CDR2 SMNVEV (reference sequence). CDR3 region: CATYPLPPGVYINEQFF.

The genes are TRBV12-3 or TRBV12-4 and TRBJ2-2. This CDR3 spans 15 amino acids. CDR3 sequence: CASSLGMANTGELFF.

V gene TRBV7-2 combines with J gene TRBJ2-7; TCRdb returns TRBD1, unconfirmable since there is no DNA. This CDR3 spans 15 amino acids. Germline V gene sequence: CDR1 SGHTA, CDR2 FQGNSA. The CDR3 sequence: CASSLEGTATYEQYF.

This sequence joins TRBV20-1 and TRBJ2-5; the D call of TRBD1 rests on TCRdb alone, since no DNA is present to check it. In germline, CDR1 is DFQATT, CDR2 SNEGSKA (reference sequence). This CDR3 is 13 amino acids long. CDR3 region: CSATQGVQETQYF.

The CDR3 is CSVEGTGREQYF. The rearrangement links TRBV29-1 to TRBJ2-7; TCRdb designates TRBD1, a call that cannot be tested without DNA. Germline V CDR1 and CDR2: SQVTM, ANQGSEA. The CDR3 has 12 residues.

This rearrangement joins TRBV7-3 to TRBJ2-3; the TCRdb D gene call, TRBD1, has no DNA to confirm it. This CDR3 has 15 residues. Germline loops: CDR1 SGHTA, CDR2 FQGTGA. This CDR3 reads CASSSGQGVSDTQYF.

This rearrangement joins TRBV7-7 to TRBJ2-5; no DNA is available, so the TRBD2 call from TCRdb remains unchecked. The CDR3 has 15 amino acids. The germline gives CDR1 SSHAT, CDR2 FNYEAQ (reference sequence). CDR3 residues: CASSLVAGRAETQYF.

The chain has TRBV6-2 or TRBV6-3 and TRBJ1-5; the TCRdb call, TRBD1, lacks DNA for checking. This CDR3 has 17 amino acids. Germline values: CDR1 MNHEY, CDR2 SVGEGT. The CDR3 loop reads CASTISYGTGSDQPQHF.

The rearrangement uses TRBV7-9 and TRBJ2-1; the D call from TCRdb, TRBD2, cannot be confirmed without DNA. The CDR3 length is 16 residues. CDR1 SEHNR and CDR2 FQNEAQ come from the germline V gene (reference sequence). CDR3: CASSSRSHPPWDEQFF.

The CDR3 here is CASSAQGAGYGYTF. This chain uses TRBV7-2 with TRBJ1-2; the TCRdb call, TRBD1, lacks DNA for checking. The CDR3 is 14 amino acids. Germline-derived CDR1 and CDR2 are SGHTA and FQGNSA.

The chain uses TRBV4-3 and TRBJ2-3; TCRdb selects TRBD2, and the lack of DNA leaves this call unchecked. The CDR3 covers 17 residues. CDR1 is LGHNA, CDR2 YSLEER, per germline. The chain's CDR3 is CASSQPGLATLADTQYF.

V gene TRBV24-1 combines with J gene TRBJ1-2. Germline V lookup: CDR1 KGHDR, CDR2 SFDVKD. The CDR3 contains 12 residues. The CDR3 is CATSDRIYGYTF.

The chain joins TRBV7-9 to TRBJ1-4; lacking DNA, the TRBD1 call made by TCRdb goes unchecked. From germline, CDR1 is SEHNR and CDR2 FQNEAQ (reference sequence). CDR3 size: 17 residues. Here the CDR3 reads CASRSMYSGIGSEKLFF.

V usage is TRBV7-2 and J usage is TRBJ1-6. The germline CDR1 and CDR2 sequences are SGHTA and FQGNSA. The CDR3 extends over 15 amino acids. The chain's CDR3 is CASSFAEVGNSPLHF.

CDR3 amino acids: CASSLFSGSYEQYF. This chain uses TRBV18 with TRBJ2-7; TCRdb gives TRBD2 as the D gene, but with no DNA this cannot be confirmed. This CDR3 region has 14 residues. Germline V gives CDR1 KGHSH, CDR2 LQKENI.

The rearrangement links TRBV6-2 or TRBV6-3 to TRBJ1-2. The germline V gene has CDR1 MNHEY and CDR2 SVGEGT. The CDR3 is made up of 14 amino acids. CDR3: CASSYQTEYYGYTF.